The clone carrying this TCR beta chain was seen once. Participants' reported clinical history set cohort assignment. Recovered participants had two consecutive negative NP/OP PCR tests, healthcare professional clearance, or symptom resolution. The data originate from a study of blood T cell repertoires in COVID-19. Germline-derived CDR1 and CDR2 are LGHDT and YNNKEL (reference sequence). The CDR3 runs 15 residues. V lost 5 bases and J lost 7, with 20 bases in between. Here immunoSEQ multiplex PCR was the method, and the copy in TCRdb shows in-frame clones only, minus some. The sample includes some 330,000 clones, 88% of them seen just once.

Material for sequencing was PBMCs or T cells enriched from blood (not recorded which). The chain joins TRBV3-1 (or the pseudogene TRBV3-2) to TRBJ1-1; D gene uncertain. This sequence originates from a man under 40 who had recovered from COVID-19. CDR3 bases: TGTGCCAGCAGCTATACACTAGGAGGAGGGAGTGAAGCTTTCTTT. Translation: CASSYTLGGGSEAFF.